This TCR beta chain stems from a study of T cells in Graves' hyperthyroidism and ophthalmopathy. Findings and caveats of the study: Most thyroid clonotypes that were expanded above 0.001 also turned up in blood.

It was RNA transcripts that yielded the amplified TCR beta CDR3 regions. The TCR CDR3 was amplified in a first-round RT-PCR using the HTBI primer set. TCRdb analysed the multiplex PCR reads with MiXCR anew, one entry per CDR3 protein. Of about 740,000 distinct CDR3 sequences detected, about 15% appear once; the ten largest clones hold roughly 10%. The table lists this clonotype with many counts. No antigen is known for it. The J segment lost 4 bases and the V segment lost 6 bases, leaving 7 bases of the junction unmatched. This CDR3 spans 14 amino acids. Germline CDR1 and CDR2: MNHEY and SMNVEV (reference sequence).

Sequences were obtained from blood. This TCR was recovered from a young woman with Graves' hyperthyroidism. The V and J genes are TRBV27 and TRBJ1-2; 8 bases agree with TRBD1. As DNA, the CDR3 is TGTGCCAGCAGACGTTCAGGGGGCCGCTATGGCTACACCTTC. Translation gives CASRRSGGRYGYTF.